A single sample gave rise to the 30 T cell receptor beta chains below, sequenced in a study of CXCR3-negative and CXCR3-positive naive CD8 T cells. cDNA libraries for TRB were generated by 5' RACE incorporating UMI labels. TCRdb reprocessed the 5' RACE reads and reports one entry per CDR3 protein, with no DNA. The sample table includes around 60,000 distinct CDR3 sequences. Sequenced: naive CXCR3- CD8+ T cells from blood. Regarding subset: CD45RO-CCR7+CD27+CD95- naive CD8+ T cells lacking CXCR3 (TNR3-). These TCRs come from a human donor in good health. Some clones in this sample may be carry-over from other donors' samples.

This rearrangement joins TRBV12-3 or TRBV12-4 to TRBJ2-5; TCRdb's D call, TRBD2, is unchecked because there is no DNA. This CDR3 spans 17 amino acids. This CDR3 reads CASRFQDGTSGEETQYF.

This chain joins TRBV19 and TRBJ1-1; TCRdb's D gene call, TRBD1, goes unchecked for lack of DNA. The CDR3 totals 13 residues. CDR1 is LNHDA and CDR2 is SQIVND in the germline V gene (reference sequence). The CDR3 region is CASSHQGDVEAFF.

The rearrangement uses TRBV6-2 or TRBV6-3 and TRBJ2-7. CDR1 is MNHEY and CDR2 is SVGEGT in the germline V gene. This CDR3 has 14 amino acids. The CDR3: CASSYFTGFDEQYF.

V gene TRBV7-9 combines with J gene TRBJ1-4; TCRdb selects TRBD1, and the lack of DNA leaves this call unchecked. Germline CDR1 and CDR2: SEHNR and FQNEAQ (reference sequence). CDR3 length: 14 amino acids. CDR3 protein: CASSLAGGAEKLFF.

V usage is TRBV28 and J usage is TRBJ1-6. This CDR3 has 15 residues. CDR1 is MDHEN and CDR2 is SYDVKM in the germline V gene. CDR3 amino acids: CASSFMLGLSSPLHF.

The rearrangement joins TRBV20-1 to TRBJ2-5; TCRdb reports TRBD1, a call that lacks DNA to check it against. The germline gives CDR1 DFQATT, CDR2 SNEGSKA (reference sequence). This CDR3 has 19 residues. This CDR3 reads CSARDRGTSLSSYQETQYF.

This sequence joins TRBV29-1 and TRBJ1-5. The germline gives CDR1 SQVTM, CDR2 ANQGSEA. This CDR3 comprises 14 residues. The CDR3 sequence is CSAILGLSNQPQHF.

This sequence joins TRBV6-5 and TRBJ2-5; TCRdb reports TRBD1, a call that lacks DNA to check it against. Germline V lookup: CDR1 MNHEY, CDR2 SVGAGI. The CDR3 runs 16 residues. CDR3 sequence reads: CASSYSTLGGQETQYF.

The V and J genes are TRBV29-1 and TRBJ2-3; with no DNA, the TCRdb D assignment of TRBD2 cannot be verified. The CDR3 extends over 18 amino acids. CDR1 is SQVTM and CDR2 is ANQGSEA in the germline V gene. The CDR3 reads CSVGRGRILQQTTDTQYF.

The chain combines TRBV11-2 with TRBJ2-4; absent DNA, TCRdb's TRBD1 call cannot be checked. In germline, CDR1 is SGHAT, CDR2 FQNNGV. CDR3 length: 14 residues. The CDR3 sequence: CASSPRQEENIQYF.

V gene TRBV29-1 combines with J gene TRBJ2-7; TCRdb indicates TRBD1, and absent DNA this call remains unverified. This CDR3 comprises 13 residues. The germline gives CDR1 SQVTM, CDR2 ANQGSEA. The CDR3: CSVEGGQVYEQYF.

The chain employs TRBV29-1 and TRBJ2-7. Germline V gene sequence: CDR1 SQVTM, CDR2 ANQGSEA. This CDR3 has 13 residues. CDR3: CSAGTGTTYEQYF.

V gene TRBV28 combines with J gene TRBJ1-6. Germline values: CDR1 MDHEN, CDR2 SYDVKM. The CDR3 covers 12 residues. Here the CDR3 reads CASSLSNSPLHF.

V is TRBV14 and J is TRBJ2-3. CDR1 is SGHDN, CDR2 FVKESK, per germline. This CDR3 comprises 15 residues. The CDR3 sequence: CASSQKPSSTDTQYF.

The CDR3 loop is CASSLARGGYEQYF. The J gene is TRBJ2-7, the V gene TRBV7-8; TCRdb outputs TRBD2, but without DNA this stays unchecked. The CDR3 sequence is 14 residues long. CDR1 SGHVS and CDR2 FQNEAQ come from the germline V gene.

The genes are TRBV5-4 and TRBJ2-7; the TRBD1 assignment by TCRdb is unverifiable without DNA. CDR1 and CDR2 (germline): SGHNT, YYREEE (reference sequence). This CDR3 has 15 residues. The CDR3 sequence: CASSQEGGPTYEQYF.

The chain carries TRBV12-3 or TRBV12-4 and TRBJ1-3; TCRdb's D call of TRBD1 is untestable without DNA. The CDR3 contains 21 residues. This chain's CDR3 is CASSFPHYSGAALVPGNTIYF.

The rearrangement joins TRBV28 to TRBJ2-7; the TCRdb call, TRBD1, lacks DNA for checking. Germline V CDR1 and CDR2: MDHEN, SYDVKM. The length of the CDR3 is 15 residues. The CDR3 loop reads CASSTRGTGAYEQYF.

CDR3 region: CSAGRGRPGGNQPQHF. The V and J genes are TRBV20-1 and TRBJ1-5; as DNA is missing, the TRBD1 call by TCRdb cannot be tested. This CDR3 contains 16 residues. Per the germline V gene, CDR1 is DFQATT and CDR2 is SNEGSKA (reference sequence).

V usage is TRBV27 and J usage is TRBJ2-2. The germline V gene encodes CDR1 MNHEY and CDR2 SMNVEV (reference sequence). This CDR3 region has 12 residues. CDR3 protein: CASSLIGGELFF.

CDR3 protein: CSARSSDSSYEQYF. The V and J genes are TRBV20-1 and TRBJ2-7. The CDR3 consists of 14 residues. Germline CDR1 is DFQATT and CDR2 is SNEGSKA (reference sequence).

This rearrangement joins TRBV27 to TRBJ2-7; the TCRdb D gene call, TRBD1, has no DNA to confirm it. CDR1 and CDR2 (germline): MNHEY, SMNVEV (reference sequence). The CDR3 loop spans 14 amino acids. CDR3 residues: CVSGIRGRGQEQYF.

The J gene is TRBJ1-1, the V gene TRBV29-1. The CDR3 is 13 residues long. CDR1 is SQVTM, CDR2 ANQGSEA, per germline. CDR3 residues: CSVDRTTNTEAFF.

The J gene is TRBJ2-5, the V gene TRBV29-1; the TCRdb call, TRBD1, lacks DNA for checking. This CDR3 comprises 13 residues. Germline V gene lookup returns CDR1 SQVTM and CDR2 ANQGSEA. This CDR3 reads CSVVRDLGETQYF. The whole variable domain, remainder taken from reference TRBV29-1 and TRBJ2-5, is SAVISQKPSRDICQRGTSLTIQCQVDSQVTMMFWYRQQPGQSLTLIATANQGSEATYESGFVIDKFPISRPNLTFSTLTVSNMSPEDSSIYLCSVVRDLGETQYFGPGTRLLVL.

The chain carries TRBV12-3 or TRBV12-4 and TRBJ2-1. This CDR3 is built from 12 residues. The CDR3 is CASSYNYNEQFF.

The gene calls are TRBV27 and TRBJ2-2; TCRdb's assignment of TRBD2 cannot be checked, as there is no DNA. The CDR3 has 15 amino acids. The germline V gene has CDR1 MNHEY and CDR2 SMNVEV (reference sequence). CDR3 sequence: CATAETSGSIGELFF.

V is TRBV28 and J is TRBJ1-1. From germline, CDR1 is MDHEN and CDR2 SYDVKM. This CDR3 contains 13 residues. The CDR3 is CASSLFRDAEAFF.

The CDR3 loop reads CASSFLAGETSTDTQYF. The chain couples TRBV5-1 to TRBJ2-3; TCRdb calls TRBD2, which cannot be checked without DNA. Per the germline V gene, CDR1 is SGHRS and CDR2 is YFSETQ. CDR3 length equals 17 residues.

The chain combines TRBV21-1 with TRBJ1-4. TRBV21-1 is termed a pseudogene. The CDR3 has 15 amino acids. CDR3 protein: CASSKSRTENVKLFF.

The rearrangement uses TRBV28 and TRBJ2-3; TCRdb picks TRBD2, but there is no DNA to check that call. Germline V gives CDR1 MDHEN, CDR2 SYDVKM. The CDR3 sequence is 14 residues long. CDR3 region: CASSLLAPTDTQYF.